Reported below is one T cell receptor beta chain. The antigen this receptor binds is unknown. Nothing much larger sits one base from this clone, and base qualities are not available. The data were obtained in a study of response to subunit inactivated influenza vaccine (dated by TCRdb to the late 2010s). Describing the broader study: Deep quantitative T cell receptor repertoire profiling was used in the study to track responses to a trivalent subunit inactivated influenza vaccine. Beyond this particular receptor, the publication reports: The authors suggested that each seasonal influenza vaccination may recruit only a limited number of new T cells.

Spanning cysteine to phenylalanine, the CDR3 consists of 14 amino acids. Solely the CDR3 DNA is kept, with 42 bases framed from the first base. From a lookup of the germline V gene (reference sequence), CDR1 and CDR2 are DFQATT and SNEGSKA. Relative to germline, V is missing 4 bases and J is missing 7 bases, with 10 bases of the junction outside any gene match. Libraries came from RT-PCR. Instrument on record: Illumina HiSeq 2500. TCRdb trimmed the raw reads at Q25, called clones with MiXCR and kept productive beta chains. Rows with one shared CDR3 protein collapse into an entry with the most common genes and DNA. The sample yields around 470,000 distinct CDR3 sequences; roughly 7.6% were counted once. The ten biggest clones cover around 14% of the sample.

The origin of this receptor is a man aged 50-75 years who received an inactivated influenza vaccine. Donor details come from another sample of the same person, matched by shared clones. Sequencing was performed on PBMCs from blood, taken less than 30 months after vaccination. Recombination linked TRBV20-1 to TRBJ1-5, with TRBD1 identical over 7 junction bases. The DNA sequence reads TGCAGTGCTATCAGTGAGGGGGCCAGACAGCCCCAGCATTTT. This translates into CSAISEGARQPQHF.